The 4 T cell receptor beta chains below were found in one sample sequenced in a study of blood T cell repertoires in COVID-19. This table comes from immunoSEQ multiplex PCR, and its TCRdb copy is limited to in-frame clones, with some not included. The sample lists about 300,000 clones, around 89% seen once, with under 7.5% in the top ten. Source material: peripheral blood. These TCRs come from a man between 18 and 35 years old who had recovered from COVID-19.

This clone was picked up many times. The chain combines TRBV9 with TRBJ1-3, with TRBD1 identical over 8 bases. The length of the CDR3 is 14 residues. With 7 bases clipped from V and 4 bases from J, the junction kept 7 bases outside the gene matches. Looked up from germline, CDR1 is SGDLS and CDR2 is YYNGEE. CDR3 region: CASQGANGGNTIYF. The CDR3 DNA is TGTGCCAGCCAGGGGGCTAATGGAGGAAACACCATATATTTT.

The chain is built from TRBV21-1 and TRBJ1-4; TRBD1 is the table's D call and was not checked against the DNA. TRBV21-1 is noted as a pseudogene. The CDR3 spans 19 residues. The CDR3 reads CASNHLTGQGVYGGEKLFF. The CDR3 coding sequence is TGTGCCAGCAACCATCTTACGGGACAGGGAGTTTATGGCGGTGAAAAACTGTTTTTT.

Concerning this clone itself: One junction end disagrees with the germline gene, perhaps due to a read error. The V gene is TRBV7-7, the J gene TRBJ2-5, with 8 bases that match TRBD2. The CDR3 length is 13 residues. Germline V lookup: CDR1 SSHAT, CDR2 FNYEAQ (reference sequence). DNA for the CDR3: TGTGCTAGCAGCCGGGGGGGGGCTGAGACCCAGTACTTC. Protein sequence: CASSRGGAETQYF.

The chain uses TRBV19 and TRBJ1-2; D perhaps matches TRBD1 (5 bases). The CDR3 length is 15 residues. V lost 3 bases, J lost 2 bases, and 13 bases lay in between. From germline, CDR1 is LNHDA and CDR2 SQIVND (reference sequence). As DNA, the CDR3 is TGTGCCAGTAGTATCGGGGGGATTTCCAACTATGGCTACACCTTC. Encoded protein: CASSIGGISNYGYTF.